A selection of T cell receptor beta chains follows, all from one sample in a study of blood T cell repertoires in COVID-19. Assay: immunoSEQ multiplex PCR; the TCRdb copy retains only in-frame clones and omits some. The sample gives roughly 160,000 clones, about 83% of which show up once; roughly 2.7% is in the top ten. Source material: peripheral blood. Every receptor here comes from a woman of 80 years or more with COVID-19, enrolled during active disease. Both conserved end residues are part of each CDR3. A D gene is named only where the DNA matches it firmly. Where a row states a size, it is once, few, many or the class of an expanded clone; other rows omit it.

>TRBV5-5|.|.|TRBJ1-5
CASSWGPGAQPQHF
TGTGCCAGCAGCTGGGGGCCTGGAGCTCAGCCCCAGCATTTT
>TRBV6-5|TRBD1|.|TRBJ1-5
CASIEAKGAWQPQHF
TGTGCCAGCATAGAGGCCAAGGGGGCCTGGCAGCCCCAGCATTTT
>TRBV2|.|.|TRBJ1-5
CASSSAHGQLYSNQPQHF
TGTGCCAGCAGCTCCGCCCATGGACAGCTATATAGCAATCAGCCCCAGCATTTT
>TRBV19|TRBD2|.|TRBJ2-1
CASSTAGGLNEQFF
TGTGCCAGTAGTACGGCGGGAGGACTCAATGAGCAGTTCTTC
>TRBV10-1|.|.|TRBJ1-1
CASRAGGGNTEAFF
TGCGCCAGCAGAGCGGGCGGTGGGAACACTGAAGCTTTCTTT
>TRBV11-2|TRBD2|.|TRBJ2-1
CASSLIEAGGPKFF
TGTGCCAGCAGCTTAATAGAGGCGGGAGGGCCAAAGTTCTTC
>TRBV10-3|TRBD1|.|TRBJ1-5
CAIGTGNSNQPQHF
TGTGCCATCGGGACAGGGAATTCGAATCAGCCCCAGCATTTT
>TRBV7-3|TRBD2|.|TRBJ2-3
CASSFSGGDDTQYF
TGTGCCAGCAGCTTTAGCGGGGGGGATGATACGCAGTATTTT
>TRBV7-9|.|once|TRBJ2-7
CASSQAGLEGTQQYF
TGTGCCAGCAGCCAGGCGGGCCTTGAGGGGACTCAGCAGTACTTC
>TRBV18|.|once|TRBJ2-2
CASSPGQGGTGELFF
TGTGCCAGCTCACCAGGGCAGGGCGGCACCGGGGAGCTGTTTTTT
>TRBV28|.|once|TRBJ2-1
CASSFFRGLSSYNEQFF
TGTGCCAGCAGTTTCTTCAGGGGCCTTAGCTCCTACAATGAGCAGTTCTTC
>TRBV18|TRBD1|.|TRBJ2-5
CASSPPETGGETQYF
TGTGCCAGCTCACCACCGGAGACAGGGGGAGAGACCCAGTACTTC
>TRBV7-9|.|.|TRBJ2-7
CASSFRPSVPSYEQYF
TGTGCCAGCAGCTTCCGCCCCTCAGTACCCTCCTACGAGCAGTACTTC
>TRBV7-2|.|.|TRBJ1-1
CASSLVRVDTEAFF
TGTGCCAGCAGCTTGGTCAGGGTAGACACTGAAGCTTTCTTT
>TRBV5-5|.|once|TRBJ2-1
CASNSYNEQFF
TGTGCCAGCAACAGCTACAATGAGCAGTTCTTC
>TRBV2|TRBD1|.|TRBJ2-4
CASSDGQGNIQYF
TGTGCCAGCAGTGATGGACAGGGAAACATTCAGTACTTC
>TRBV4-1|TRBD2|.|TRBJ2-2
CASSQVAGVGTGELFF
TGCGCCAGCAGCCAGGTAGCGGGAGTGGGCACCGGGGAGCTGTTTTTT
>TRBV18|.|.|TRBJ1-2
CASSPLGGGDNYGYTF
TGTGCCAGCTCACCACTCGGGGGAGGGGACAACTATGGCTACACCTTC
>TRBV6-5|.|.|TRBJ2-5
CASRSAQGKETQYF
TGTGCCAGCCGATCCGCCCAGGGCAAAGAGACCCAGTACTTC
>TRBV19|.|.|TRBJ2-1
CASSISGMYNEQFF
TGTGCCAGTAGTATTTCGGGGATGTACAATGAGCAGTTCTTC
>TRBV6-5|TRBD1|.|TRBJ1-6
CASSYSGGGGSPLHF
TGTGCCAGCAGTTACTCAGGGGGCGGCGGTTCACCCCTCCACTTT
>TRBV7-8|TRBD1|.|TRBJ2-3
CASSQDRGDTQYF
TGTGCCAGCAGCCAGGACAGGGGAGATACGCAGTATTTT
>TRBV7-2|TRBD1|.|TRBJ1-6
CASSLGQGPWEPLHF
TGTGCCAGCAGCTTAGGACAGGGCCCTTGGGAACCCCTCCACTTT
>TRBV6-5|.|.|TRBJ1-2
CASTLLGASKGYTF
TGTGCCAGCACCCTTTTAGGGGCCAGTAAAGGCTACACCTTC
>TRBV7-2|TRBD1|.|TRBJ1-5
CASSSWTGGSNQPQHF
TGTGCCAGCAGCTCCTGGACAGGGGGGAGCAATCAGCCCCAGCATTTT
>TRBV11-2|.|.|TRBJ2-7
CASSRQFVDYYEQYF
TGTGCCAGCAGCCGTCAGTTTGTCGACTACTACGAGCAGTACTTC
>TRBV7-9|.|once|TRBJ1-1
CASSFSDRNTEAFF
TGTGCCAGCAGCTTCTCGGACAGGAACACTGAAGCTTTCTTT
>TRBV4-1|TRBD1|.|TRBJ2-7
CASSLLPGTGAYEQYF
TGCGCCAGCAGCCTCCTCCCCGGGACAGGGGCCTACGAGCAGTACTTC
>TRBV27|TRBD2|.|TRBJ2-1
CASRLAGLYNEQFF
TGTGCCAGCAGACTAGCGGGGTTATACAATGAGCAGTTCTTC
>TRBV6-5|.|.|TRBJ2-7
CASSSEGTLEQYF
TGTGCCAGCAGTTCGGAGGGGACCCTCGAGCAGTACTTC
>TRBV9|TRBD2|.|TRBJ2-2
CASSVATSGPGELFF
TGTGCCAGCAGCGTAGCTACTAGCGGGCCCGGGGAGCTGTTTTTT
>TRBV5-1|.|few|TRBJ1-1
CASRTGRDTEAFF
TGCGCCAGCAGAACAGGGAGGGACACTGAAGCTTTCTTT
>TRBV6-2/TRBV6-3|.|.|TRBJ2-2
CASSYGLAITGELFF
TGTGCCAGCAGTTACGGGCTAGCGATCACCGGGGAGCTGTTTTTT
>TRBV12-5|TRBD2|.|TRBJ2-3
CASGLARTSGATDTQYF
TGTGCTAGTGGTTTGGCCAGGACTAGCGGGGCCACAGATACGCAGTATTTT
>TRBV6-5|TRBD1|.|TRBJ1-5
CASATDRGGNQPQHF
TGTGCCAGCGCCACGGACAGGGGTGGCAATCAGCCCCAGCATTTT
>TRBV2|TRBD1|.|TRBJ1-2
CASSEFRGQDYGYTF
TGTGCCAGCAGTGAGTTTAGGGGGCAGGACTATGGCTACACCTTC